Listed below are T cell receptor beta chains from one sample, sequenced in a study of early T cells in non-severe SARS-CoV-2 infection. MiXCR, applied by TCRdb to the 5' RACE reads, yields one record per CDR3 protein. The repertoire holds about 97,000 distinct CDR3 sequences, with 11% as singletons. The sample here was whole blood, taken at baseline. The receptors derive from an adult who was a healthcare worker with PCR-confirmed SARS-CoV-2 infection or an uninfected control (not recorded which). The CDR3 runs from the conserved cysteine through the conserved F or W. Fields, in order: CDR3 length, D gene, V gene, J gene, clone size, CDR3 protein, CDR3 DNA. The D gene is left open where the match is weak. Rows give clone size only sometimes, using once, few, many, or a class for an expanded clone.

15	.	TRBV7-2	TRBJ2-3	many	CASSGRLGAADTQYF	TGTGCCAGCAGCGGACGGTTAGGAGCTGCGGATACGCAGTATTTT
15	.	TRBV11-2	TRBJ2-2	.	CASSSDRWGTGELFF	TGTGCCAGCAGCTCGGACAGATGGGGTACCGGGGAGCTGTTTTTT
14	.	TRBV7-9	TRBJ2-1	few	CASSSLWTDNEQFF	TGTGCCAGCAGCTCCCTTTGGACGGACAATGAGCAGTTCTTC
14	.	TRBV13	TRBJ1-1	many	CASSLVGAGTEAFF	TGTGCCAGCAGCTTAGTAGGGGCGGGCACTGAAGCTTTCTTT
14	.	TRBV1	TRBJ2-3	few	CTSPGGGEADTQYF	TGCACCAGCCCCGGGGGGGGAGAAGCAGATACGCAGTATTTT
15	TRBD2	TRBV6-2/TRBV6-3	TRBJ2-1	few	CASKDQTSGSGEQFF	TGTGCCAGCAAAGATCAAACTAGCGGGAGTGGTGAGCAGTTCTTC
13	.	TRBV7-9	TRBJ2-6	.	CASKAAGANVLTF	TGTGCCAGCAAGGCAGCTGGGGCCAACGTCCTGACTTTC
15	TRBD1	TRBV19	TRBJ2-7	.	CASSIGTGDPYEQYF	TGTGCCAGTAGTATCGGGACAGGGGATCCCTACGAGCAGTACTTC
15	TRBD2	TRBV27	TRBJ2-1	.	CASSPRGISYNEQFF	TGTGCCAGCAGTCCGCGGGGGATCTCCTACAATGAGCAGTTCTTC
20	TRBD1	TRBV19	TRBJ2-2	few	CASSIPGTDFFNANTGELFF	TGTGCCAGTAGTATCCCCGGGACAGACTTTTTTAACGCGAACACCGGGGAGCTGTTTTTT
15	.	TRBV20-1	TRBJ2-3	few	CSAPIGTENTDTQYF	TGCAGTGCCCCCATCGGGACGGAAAACACAGATACGCAGTATTTT
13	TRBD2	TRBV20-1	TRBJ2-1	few	CSATTSGINEQFF	TGCAGTGCGACGACTAGCGGGATAAATGAGCAGTTCTTC
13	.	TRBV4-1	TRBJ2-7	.	CASSQSVSYEQYF	TGCGCCAGCAGCCAGTCGGTCTCCTACGAGCAGTACTTC
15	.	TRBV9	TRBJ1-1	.	CASSVGRSGDSEAFF	TGTGCCAGCAGCGTAGGCAGGAGCGGGGATTCTGAAGCTTTCTTT
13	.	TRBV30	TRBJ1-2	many	CAWNRAALYGYTF	TGTGCCTGGAATCGGGCAGCTCTCTATGGCTACACCTTC
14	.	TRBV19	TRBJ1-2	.	CASSDPKTNYGYTF	TGTGCCAGTAGTGACCCTAAAACCAACTATGGCTACACCTTC
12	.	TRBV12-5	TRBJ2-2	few	CASGFDTGELFF	TGTGCTAGTGGTTTCGACACCGGGGAGCTGTTTTTT
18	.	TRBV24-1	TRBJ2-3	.	CATSDSVVAVDNTDTQYF	TGTGCCACCAGTGATTCTGTTGTAGCAGTGGATAACACAGATACGCAGTATTTT
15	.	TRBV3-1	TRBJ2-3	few	CASGKASRGADTQYF	TGTGCCAGCGGCAAAGCTTCAAGGGGGGCTGATACGCAGTATTTT
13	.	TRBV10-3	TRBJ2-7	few	CAISTIESYEQYF	TGTGCCATCAGCACAATAGAATCCTACGAGCAGTACTTC